The next 10 T cell receptor beta chains were all read from a single sample in a study of blood T cells in healthy people across ages. Together with a sample-barcoded 5' primer, a J-beta primer mix was included in a second PCR lasting roughly 6 to 12 cycles. TCRdb called the 5' RACE reads again in MiXCR, with one record for every CDR3 protein. The data show about 1.7 million distinct CDR3 sequences, about 30% seen once. Sample: blood. Receptors were obtained from a woman in her thirties in good health.

The V call is TRBV7-9, the J call TRBJ1-1; unclear D gene. Germline CDR1 and CDR2: SEHNR and FQNEAQ (reference sequence). V was trimmed by 4 bases and J by 0 bases, leaving 15 bases between them. The CDR3 contains 16 residues. This chain's CDR3 is CASSSGVGRMNTEAFF. In DNA form, the CDR3 reads TGTGCCAGCAGCTCCGGCGTCGGCCGTATGAACACTGAAGCTTTCTTT.

A few counts support this clonotype. V gene TRBV6-2 or TRBV6-3 combines with J gene TRBJ2-3; D unresolved. Germline V gene sequence: CDR1 MNHEY, CDR2 SVGEGT. Deletions cut 6 bases from V and 4 bases from J, with 11 bases between. The CDR3 consists of 13 residues. The DNA of the CDR3 is TGTGCCAGCAGCCCCCAGCTATCAGATACGCAGTATTTT. Amino acids: CASSPQLSDTQYF.

This clonotype turned up a few times. V and J are TRBV18 and TRBJ1-1; D not certain. CDR1 and CDR2 (germline): KGHSH, LQKENI. CDR3 length: 14 residues. Trimming shortened V by 1 base and J by 6 bases, and 12 bases separated the two germline ends. CDR3 nucleotide sequence: TGTGCCAGCTCACCACAGGGAGGGCAAGCTGAAGCTTTCTTT. Amino acid sequence: CASSPQGGQAEAFF.

Concerning this clonotype: Given a much more abundant clone one base away, this may be a read error. CDR3 sequence: CASSPRREYNEQYF. The DNA for the CDR3 is TGTGCCAGCAGCCCCCGTCGCGAATACAATGAGCAGTACTTC. The chain is built from TRBV12-3 or TRBV12-4 and TRBJ2-4; D is unclear. Trimming removed 6 bases from V and 13 bases from J, with 22 bases in between. The CDR3 extends over 14 amino acids.

This chain joins TRBV12-3 or TRBV12-4 and TRBJ2-5, with 10 bases fitting TRBD1. The V segment lost 6 bases and the J segment 11 bases; nucleotides outside the gene matches: 12. The CDR3 consists of 14 residues. The CDR3 region has the DNA TGTGCCAGCAGGCAGACAGGGGGCCTGAGGGAGCAGTACTTC. This sequence encodes CASRQTGGLREQYF.

The chain links TRBV5-6 to TRBJ2-2, with D perhaps given as TRBD1 or TRBD2 (5 bases each). V lost 4 bases, J lost 1 base, and 14 bases lay in between. This CDR3 comprises 16 residues. Germline loops: CDR1 SGHDT, CDR2 YYEEEE. The DNA for the CDR3 is TGTGCCAGCAGCCTCCTCGGGGCGCAGAACACCGGGGAGCTGTTTTTT. The encoded protein is CASSLLGAQNTGELFF.

The chain links TRBV30 to TRBJ2-7; no definite D call. V lost 3 bases and J 0 bases, leaving 15 bases between the germline ends. Per the germline V gene, CDR1 is GTSNPN and CDR2 is SVGIG (reference sequence). The CDR3 runs 15 residues. For the CDR3, the DNA is TGTGCCTGGAGCGGCAGGCTATATGCCTCCTACGAGCAGTACTTC. Protein product: CAWSGRLYASYEQYF. Filled out from reference TRBV30 and TRBJ2-7, the complete variable domain reads SQTIHQWPATLVQPVGSPLSLECTVEGTSNPNLYWYRQAAGRGLQLLFYSVGIGQISSEVPQNLSASRPQDRQFILSSKKLLLSDSGFYLCAWSGRLYASYEQYFGPGTRLTVT.

This chain uses TRBV6-6 with TRBJ1-2; D ambiguous. Germline CDR1 reads MNHNY; CDR2 reads SVGAGI (reference sequence). V lost 6 bases, J lost 7 bases, and 12 bases lay in between. The CDR3 is 12 residues long. The CDR3 spells CASREGVAGYTF. CDR3 coding DNA: TGTGCCAGCAGGGAGGGTGTGGCTGGCTACACCTTC.

This clonotype occurred a few times. The V and J genes are TRBV24-1 and TRBJ2-3; a weak D match, TRBD1 (5 bases). CDR1 KGHDR and CDR2 SFDVKD come from the germline V gene. Trimming removed 2 bases at V and 4 bases at J, with 9 bases between. The CDR3 is 14 amino acids. In nucleotides, the CDR3 is TGTGCCACCAGTGATTCTGACAGTGCAGATACGCAGTATTTT. It is translated as CATSDSDSADTQYF.

V is TRBV5-1 and J is TRBJ2-3, with no clear D. CDR1 is SGHRS and CDR2 is YFSETQ in the germline V gene. The CDR3 length is 13 residues. Deletions cut 7 bases from V and 6 bases from J, with 15 bases between. CDR3 protein: CASLSSTGDTQYF. CDR3 nucleotide sequence: TGCGCCAGCCTCTCCTCTACCGGGGATACGCAGTATTTT. The entire variable domain, with the rest obtained from reference TRBV5-1 and TRBJ2-3, is as follows: KAGVTQTPRYLIKTRGQQVTLSCSPISGHRSVSWYQQTPGQGLQFLFEYFSETQRNKGNFPGRFSGRQFSNSRSEMNVSTLELGDSALYLCASLSSTGDTQYFGPGTRLTVL.